These T cell receptor beta chains were read from a single sample in a study of CD8 T cells in Susac syndrome. Using its own MiXCR run on the immunoSEQ multiplex PCR reads, TCRdb lists one record per CDR3 protein. The table records roughly 110,000 distinct CDR3 sequences, approximately 94% of them present only once. Sequenced material: CD8+ T cells from PBMCs. The receptor source for this set is a human donor with Susac syndrome. The conserved cysteine and the conserved F or W are not part of the CDR3 here.

V gene | CDR3 protein
TRBV15 | ATRPNGGETQY
TRBV27 | ASTDGIYGYT
TRBV5-4 | ASNHYDRGPLT
TRBV7-2 | ASSLALAGVMSTDTQY
TRBV20-1 | SARPRLAGGPGETQY
TRBV5-6 | ASSRTGTSYGYT
TRBV20-1 | SASAGDFYEQY
TRBV7-6 | ASSDDSYGYT
TRBV29-1 | SVEDLTDTQY
TRBV3-1 | ASQSSASGGQETQY
TRBV12-3/TRBV12-4 | ASSQGGEEQF
TRBV20-1 | SARDLGGQAVYEQY
TRBV20-1 | SARGAPETQY
TRBV27 | ASSFVRDSSGSPLH
TRBV23-1 | ASIPTPGQKYPLGTEAF
TRBV20-1 | SGMLETQY
TRBV3-1 | ASSQAGLVSYEQY
TRBV6-4 | ASSDFRTQTNYGYT
TRBV5-4 | ASSLAAGTVNEQF
TRBV4-3 | ASSPGQASYNSPLH
TRBV9 | ASSGNGNTIY
TRBV7-8 | ASSTGLAGGNTGELF
TRBV5-1 | ASSYMGQGPNTGELF
TRBV4-2 | ASSQGEGTIY
TRBV9 | ASSGQDRIYGYT
TRBV9 | ASSVDPTHDSNQPQH
TRBV12-3/TRBV12-4 | ASTNPGHLNTEAF
TRBV29-1 | SVGEMSSYEQY
TRBV20-1 | SATSTGGIYEQY
TRBV4-1 | ASSQGGSSTPLH
TRBV21-1 | ASSALGDEETQY
TRBV9 | ASSGGDRGLAPSYEQY
TRBV2 | ATTKGRDTIY
TRBV12-3/TRBV12-4 | ASSFGTADGYT
TRBV11-2 | ASSPGASGINEQF
TRBV24-1 | ATSLGRDNEQF
TRBV20-1 | SARDSGNPNTGELF
TRBV2 | ASREGVPAQY
TRBV6-2/TRBV6-3 | ASSSSDYFQETQY
TRBV5-4 | ASSLDSPYEQY
TRBV29-1 | SVEDRGPGTDTQY
TRBV6-5 | ASSYKSSDEQY
TRBV9 | ASSQTGLGGYT
TRBV29-1 | SVESGSSYEQY
TRBV9 | ASSGIKSSYNEQF
TRBV27 | ASSPRVNTEAF
TRBV12-3/TRBV12-4 | ASSFQGSYNQPQH
TRBV29-1 | SVEDVGSDSYNEQF
TRBV12-3/TRBV12-4 | AVKPRGHYGYT
TRBV7-9 | ASSPRTGNGYT
TRBV7-9 | ASRPEGSRTADTQY
TRBV20-1 | SALGGREQY
TRBV7-2 | ASSLLDQPQH
TRBV5-6 | ASSFGTVNEQF
TRBV4-3 | ASSPEQGASYNEQF
TRBV20-1 | SARSTSGGDEQF
TRBV7-8 | ASSLLNPGQGVVGETQY